A selection of T cell receptor beta chains follows, all from one sample in a study of T cells after posttransplantation cyclophosphamide. Clones were sequenced by immunoSEQ multiplex PCR, and TCRdb holds only the in-frame ones, with some missing. Of about 21,000 clones in the sample, around 89% were seen once. This specimen consisted of PBMCs, obtained approximately 370 days after allogeneic stem cell transplant with calcineurin inhibitor and methotrexate. The receptor set was obtained from a female patient between 30 and 45 years old who received an allogeneic stem cell transplant from an unrelated donor, was CMV-positive, and had acute and chronic GVHD. Among the T cells, some may be from the graft donor. CDR3s include the opening cysteine and the closing phenylalanine or tryptophan. Not every row has a clone size; where given, it reads once, few, many or a size class.

clone_size j_call v_call cdr3_aa
- TRBJ2-5 TRBV2 CATLDFQETQYF
once TRBJ1-4 TRBV6-5 CASSPGGGQGEKLFF
- TRBJ1-5 TRBV5-1 CASSPGTASMWPQHF
- TRBJ2-1 TRBV11-3 CASNVGGRINEQFF
- TRBJ2-2 TRBV6-5 CASSYGTSNTGELFF
once TRBJ2-1 TRBV5-1 CASSVTGTSGTTYNEQFF
- TRBJ1-1 TRBV29-1 CSALTGTEAFF
- TRBJ2-3 TRBV7-2 CASSVTSGATDTQYF
- TRBJ1-6 TRBV5-5 CASSRTLGANSPLHF
- TRBJ1-6 TRBV27 CASSPSMIDSPLHF
- TRBJ2-1 TRBV2 CASSEGQGSYNEQFF
- TRBJ1-1 TRBV11-2 CASSSRPGWDTEAFF
- TRBJ2-7 TRBV30 CAWRRTGAYYEQYF
- - TRBV6-5 CASSLRSDPREQYF
- TRBJ1-1 TRBV6-6 CASRTGMNTEAFF
- TRBJ1-1 TRBV7-8 CASSSPVGPNTEAFF
- TRBJ2-3 TRBV11-3 CASSLGTRGTDTQYF
- TRBJ2-3 TRBV11-2 CASSQSRGQGTQYF
- TRBJ2-1 TRBV6-5 CASSYSGGAYNEQFF
once TRBJ2-7 TRBV18 CASSPRTSGHGQYF
- TRBJ1-1 TRBV7-6 CASSLVGQANTEAFF
once TRBJ2-1 TRBV27 CASSFRDSRRNEQFF
- TRBJ2-1 TRBV5-1 CASSLQGPYNEQFF
- TRBJ2-5 TRBV6-1 CATGGFGETQYF
- TRBJ2-5 TRBV19 CASSSGTQTKTQYF
- TRBJ1-5 TRBV6-5 CASSIRQGNQPQHF
- TRBJ1-2 TRBV6-5 CASNPQGGGYGYTF
- TRBJ2-7 TRBV12-5 CASGLGQGDEQYF
- TRBJ2-3 TRBV6-1 CASSEVGGDTDTQYF
once TRBJ2-2 TRBV5-4 CASSLGTVPTGELFF
few TRBJ2-1 TRBV11-2 CASSLPSGSSYNEQFF
- TRBJ2-3 TRBV2 CASGDRGRADTQYF
- TRBJ2-1 TRBV19 CASTMTKSLEQFF
once TRBJ1-1 TRBV4-3 CASSRDPTANTEAFF